What follows is one TCR beta chain and its context. No cognate antigen has been identified for it. Per-nucleotide qualities are absent, and no much larger clonotype sits a single base away. These data originate in a study of cytomegalovirus exposure and HLA in healthy donors (dated by TCRdb to the late 2010s). About the study as a whole: According to an earlier analysis of 587 of the donors, about 179 million T cells yielded some 120 million unique TCR beta sequences and roughly 280 Gb of sequence data. All discovery cohort repertoires had been generated on a single sequencing platform. Five DR-DQ haplotypes were handled as single units for association and clustering because linkage in the cohort was strong. HLA typing covered class I and class II loci at four-digit resolution. In the later analysis, no new phenotypic data were used to find candidate immune exposures; instead, reliance was placed on TCR beta sequences and their occurrence across donors. Among the roughly 400 genotyped donors, around 81% belonged to the genetic ancestry cluster associated with self-reported Caucasian donors. Alongside the repertoire data, information on donor age, sex, ethnicity and CMV serostatus was compiled. About 320 gigabases of sequencing data and tens of millions of unique TCR sequences were included in an early release covering 550 to 650 HLA-typed donors. A later genetic analysis took genome-wide SNP genotypes for about three fifths of the 666 donors and used that subset as a discovery cohort. A later analysis re-analyzed previously published TCR beta repertoires from several hundred donors and added high-resolution HLA genotyping to study TCR occurrence patterns. Besides the first cohort of 666 subjects, a separate validation cohort made up of around 120 different subjects was used. Among some 400 genotyped donors of the cohort, an average of about 220,000 unique TCR beta nucleotide sequences was sequenced per donor, of which 15% to 20% were non-productive. The study combined high-throughput TCR immunosequencing, statistical association of individual TCRs with disease status, and machine learning to predict cytomegalovirus infection status. The study aimed to test whether signatures of past pathogen exposure could be identified by cataloging public T cell receptors. The number of typed donors differed by locus: roughly 629-640 for A, B, C, DRB1 and DQB1; 500 to 550 for DQA1; 606 for DPA1; and roughly 470 for DPB1. An earlier analysis of 587 of the donors used high-throughput TCR beta sequencing to judge whether each TCR beta V gene segment behaved as functional or pseudogenic. The study profiled the T cell repertoires of hundreds of subjects by immunosequencing and related them to cytomegalovirus serostatus. Broader findings and caveats from the paper: When HLA alleles, especially DR and DQ, strongly co-occurred, attributing TCR associations to individual alleles was difficult. The only immune exposure information available for the cohort was CMV serostatus. An earlier analysis of around 540 of the donors showed that most TCR beta V segments appeared in productive rearrangements either about 90% or about 30% of the time, which broadly matched IMGT annotations. Three of the identified cytomegalovirus-associated TCR beta chains were confirmed in vitro to be specific for cytomegalovirus antigens. A further reported finding was that TCR beta sequences accurately predicted the HLA-A and HLA-B alleles for most subjects in the first cohort. In a later analysis, most CMV-associated TCR beta chains were found to appear HLA-restricted, with HLA associations seemingly driven largely by CMV exposure. In this cohort, only TCR beta chains were sequenced, and detectable features were limited by the absence of alpha or paired-chain data. Several of the top co-occurrence clusters appeared to be linked to parvovirus B19, influenza, CMV and Epstein-Barr virus, according to a later analysis. Some IMGT-functional V segments, including TRBV6-2 and TRBV6-3, could not be told apart with the 87-base-pair reads, so those segments were excluded. Presence/absence analyses assumed roughly uniform sequencing depth across donors, an assumption that may not hold. The authors suggested that the approach could potentially be extended to other disease states and immunological phenotypes. A group of highly shared sequence variants was considered likely to be a technical artifact of the sequencing pipeline. Correlated functional status among segregating V segments might be attributable to linkage disequilibrium, but an unknown experimental factor could not be ruled out. Because HLA typing was missing for some donors at each locus, association tests included only the typed subset. Most TCR sequences were observed very rarely across donors, whereas some public TCRs were present in many individuals. According to a later analysis, TCR association rates differed among HLA loci, with DRB1 alleles showing the most associated TCRs and HLA-C alleles showing the fewest. Because counts were too low, about 18 rarely observed V segments, including chromosome 9 orphons, were excluded from the earlier analysis of several hundred of the donors. The study listed 150 to 200 TCR beta chains as associated with cytomegalovirus. Compared with the approximately 710-donor mean, donors in an Asian-associated ancestry cluster had fewer N-insertions in productive TCRs, according to a later genetic analysis. In a later analysis, HLA-associated TCR beta chains were found to be more clonally expanded and to have lower generation probabilities than equally common non-associated chains. A later analysis associated approximately 17,000 TCR beta sequences with specific HLA alleles at a false discovery rate of 0.05. The classifier was reported to diagnose cytomegalovirus status with high specificity and sensitivity in both the original cohort and the validation cohort. A later genetic analysis associated a missense DCLRE1C variant with V-gene and J-gene trimming of TCR beta chains, and an independent cohort replicated the association.

The cohort comprised approximately 700 healthy bone marrow donors. Cohort members were all nominally healthy when sampled, although unrecorded immune exposures were likely present. The donor tested CMV seronegative and was one of the 352 seronegative cohort members. Every donor gave a peripheral blood sample, and the peripheral blood mononuclear cells from that sample were used for TCR beta sequencing. Genomic DNA extraction from the blood cell samples was performed with the Qiagen DNeasy Blood Extraction Kit. Clipping removes 5 bases from V and 5 bases from J, with 4 as the unmatched junction base count. Looking up the germline V gene (reference sequence) yields CDR1 SEHNR and CDR2 FQNEAQ. Reading from cysteine to phenylalanine, the CDR3 counts 14 amino acids. Of the read, only the CDR3 DNA is kept; its 42 bases are in frame from base 1. The method behind the library was the immunoSEQ multiplex PCR assay. A mixture of 60 forward primers for TCR Vbeta segments and 13 reverse primers for TCR Jbeta segments was used in the multiplex PCR. A multiplex PCR assay on genomic DNA amplified the CDR3 region of rearranged TCR beta genes. Amplified TCR beta libraries were sequenced as 87-base-pair reads on the Illumina HiSeq System. In the source study's methods: A later analysis counted about 80 million unique TCR beta chains across the roughly 700 repertoires, and some 12 million of these chains were shared by at least two donors. A nearest-neighbor algorithm error-corrected the raw reads and collapsed the reads into unique sequences, merging closely related sequences to remove PCR and sequencing errors. CDR3 sequences were aligned to IMGT reference sequences to assign V, D and J gene segments. For a sequence to be retained, a match of at least six nucleotides to both a V gene segment and a J gene segment was required. A rearrangement counted as productive if the CDR3 had no stop codons and remained in frame with V and J, and every other rearrangement counted as non-productive. CDR3 was defined according to IMGT convention as the region running from the second conserved V-encoded cysteine to the conserved J-encoded phenylalanine. Sequences without an unambiguous match to a single V gene segment were excluded from the earlier analysis of about 600 of the donors. In an earlier analysis of approximately 560 of the donors, a V segment was called functional when productive rearrangements were above 56.7%, and segregating when the standard deviation between donors exceeded 5%. A statistical classification framework was built for diagnosing cytomegalovirus status from the catalog of TCR beta chain sequences. A later analysis assigned V and J genes by comparing TCR nucleotide sequences with IMGT/GENE-DB human TR gene sequences. Using the TCRdist pipeline, a later analysis assigned CDR3 sequences along with most-parsimonious VDJ recombination scenarios. In a later analysis, each TCR beta chain was defined by its CDR3 amino acid sequence together with its V-gene family, and reads lacking a unique V-gene family were excluded. To address suspected cross-contamination and a sequencing artifact, a later analysis removed around 600 highly shared, low-generation-probability nucleotide sequences. A later analysis calculated a clonal expansion index for each public chain from normalized within-repertoire ranks of inferred template counts. Generation probabilities in a later analysis came from a VDJ recombination model fitted to out-of-frame rearrangements, and those results were checked against IGoR. In a later analysis, hypergeometric tests were used to score TCR-TCR, TCR-HLA and TCR-CMV co-occurrence, with a repertoire-size bias correction applied to TCR pairs. In a later analysis, false discovery rates were estimated by permuting HLA or CMV assignments 20 times. A later analysis grouped co-occurring TCRs with DBSCAN, adding TCRdist sequence similarity when clustering within HLA-allele-positive subsets. Co-occurrence clustering excluded repertoires with fewer than 30,000 or more than 120,000 public chains, plus five with anomalous nucleotide sharing. TCRdb took this table from immuneACCESS and kept in-frame rearrangements with V and J called. Such tables lack part of the clones; where checked against another copy, unresolved V genes explain under half of the gap, and the rest is unexplained. V, J and clone size derive from that table, while D and trimming were established from the DNA sequence. In all, the sample holds more than 120,000 clones, and approximately 79% of those were seen once. The biggest ten clones account for under 3.5% of the sample.

Specimen: PBMCs. Here the chain combines TRBV7-9 and TRBJ2-7, and 12 junctional nucleotides match TRBD1. The sequence was collected from a woman aged 30 to 39 in good health and CMV-seronegative. The bases are TGTGCCAGCAGCCGGGGACAGGGGGCGGACGAGCAGTACTTC. It translates to CASSRGQGADEQYF.